These 31 T cell receptor beta chains came from one sample sequenced in a study of blood T cell repertoires in COVID-19. The assay was immunoSEQ multiplex PCR, and TCRdb's table has in-frame clones only and misses some. The sample holds about 100,000 clones, about 87% seen once. What was sequenced was peripheral blood. The receptors here all came from a woman aged 25-40 years with acute or convalescent COVID-19.

The V call is TRBV18, the J call TRBJ1-1; TRBD1 is a possible D gene (5 bases). The CDR3 contains 13 residues. Germline V CDR1 and CDR2: KGHSH, LQKENI. Trimming removed 4 bases from V and 1 base from J, with 7 bases in between. The CDR3 DNA reads as TGTGCCAGCTCACGACAGACGAACACTGAAGCTTTCTTT. Its translation is CASSRQTNTEAFF.

This chain joins TRBV28 and TRBJ2-3; 10 bases are shared with TRBD1. J lost 3 bases, V lost 4 bases, and 7 bases had no gene match. The CDR3 extends over 16 amino acids. In germline, CDR1 is MDHEN, CDR2 SYDVKM. CDR3 nucleotides: TGTGCCAGCAGTTCGGGACAGGGGATGCGAACAGATACGCAGTATTTT. It translates to CASSSGQGMRTDTQYF.

The chain carries TRBV6-5 and TRBJ2-7, with TRBD1 matching over 7 bases. Germline V CDR1 and CDR2: MNHEY, SVGAGI. V was pared by 0 bases and J by 2 bases, with 1 base of the junction left unmatched. The length of the CDR3 is 14 residues. The CDR3 sequence is CASSYSGTAYEQYF. DNA for the CDR3: TGTGCCAGCAGTTACTCAGGGACAGCCTACGAGCAGTACTTC.

The V call is TRBV7-9, the J call TRBJ2-3; TRBD1 matches 8 bases. Germline values: CDR1 SEHNR, CDR2 FQNEAQ (reference sequence). The CDR3 contains 17 residues. Germline trimming cut 5 bases from V and 0 bases from J; bases unmatched to any gene: 10. The CDR3 loop is CASSPGGTGPSTDTQYF. CDR3 DNA sequence: TGTGCCAGCAGCCCAGGGGGGACAGGCCCTAGCACAGATACGCAGTATTTT. Supplemented by reference TRBV7-9 and TRBJ2-3, the full variable domain reads DTGVSQNPRHKITKRGQNVTFRCDPISEHNRLYWYRQTLGQGPEFLTYFQNEAQLEKSRLLSDRFSAERPKGSFSTLEIQRTEQGDSAMYLCASSPGGTGPSTDTQYFGPGTRLTVL.

V gene TRBV27 combines with J gene TRBJ1-5, with TRBD1 matching over 10 bases. The CDR3 is 15 amino acids. CDR1 and CDR2 from the germline V gene are MNHEY and SMNVEV (reference sequence). With V trimmed by 6 bases and J by 6 bases, 8 bases remained unmatched. CDR3 sequence reads: CASSRGQGVGQPQHF. The CDR3 bases are TGTGCCAGCAGCCGAGGACAGGGGGTGGGTCAGCCCCAGCATTTT.

J is TRBJ2-7 and V is TRBV2; perhaps TRBD1 as D (6 bases). The germline V gene encodes CDR1 SNHLY and CDR2 FYNNEI. The CDR3 covers 16 residues. Trimming left V 4 bases short and J 3 bases short, with 19 bases between. CDR3 nucleotides: TGTGCCAGCAGTGCACTTCAGGGGCCGTTCGGCTACGAGCAGTACTTC. Protein product: CASSALQGPFGYEQYF.

V and J are TRBV7-9 and TRBJ2-2, with TRBD1 matching 8 bases. Germline V gives CDR1 SEHNR, CDR2 FQNEAQ (reference sequence). With 6 bases clipped from V and 4 bases from J, the junction kept 7 bases outside the gene matches. The length of the CDR3 is 15 residues. The CDR3 sequence: CASRSGQVTTGELFF. The CDR3 DNA follows: TGTGCCAGCAGGTCGGGACAGGTCACCACCGGGGAGCTGTTTTTT.

The chain is built from TRBV2 and TRBJ1-2, with D tentatively TRBD1 (6 bases). Germline-derived CDR1 and CDR2 are SNHLY and FYNNEI. The V and J ends lost 7 bases and 5 bases respectively, with 20 bases between them. The CDR3 spans 15 residues. CDR3 sequence reads: CASTWDTPPGYGYTF. The CDR3 DNA is TGTGCCAGCACCTGGGACACCCCCCCGGGGTATGGCTACACCTTC. The full variable domain, completed using reference TRBV2 and TRBJ1-2, is EPEVTQTPSHQVTQMGQEVILRCVPISNHLYFYWYRQILGQKVEFLVSFYNNEISEKSEIFDDQFSVERPDGSNFTLKIRSTKLEDSAMYFCASTWDTPPGYGYTFGSGTRLTVV.

The V gene is TRBV5-1, the J gene TRBJ1-5; 7 bases fit TRBD1. In germline, CDR1 is SGHRS, CDR2 YFSETQ. This CDR3 has 17 amino acids. With 4 bases clipped from V and 4 bases from J, the junction kept 14 bases outside the gene matches. The CDR3 bases are TGCGCCAGCAGCCCAGGGGGTTGGGACAGTTCAAATCAGCCCCAGCATTTT. Translated: CASSPGGWDSSNQPQHF.

This chain links TRBV3-1 (or the pseudogene TRBV3-2) with TRBJ2-5, with 11 bases aligning to TRBD1. In germline, CDR1 is LGHDT, CDR2 YNNKEL (reference sequence). V shed 5 bases, J shed 3 bases, and the junction held 8 bases outside the gene matches. The CDR3 spans 16 residues. CDR3 in amino acids: CASSYRTGGLKETQYF. The CDR3 DNA follows: TGTGCCAGCAGCTACCGGACAGGGGGCCTAAAAGAGACCCAGTACTTC.

This rearrangement joins TRBV2 to TRBJ1-6, with D unclear. Germline-derived CDR1 and CDR2 are SNHLY and FYNNEI. The V end was cut by 4 bases, the J end by 7 bases, with 14 bases between. The CDR3 loop spans 15 amino acids. This CDR3 reads CASSVRQAVNSPLHF. For the CDR3, the DNA is TGTGCCAGCAGTGTAAGGCAGGCCGTCAATTCACCCCTCCACTTT.

The CDR3, as DNA: TGTGCCAGTAGGACTAGCGGGGGGTACGAGCAGTACTTC. This gives the protein CASRTSGGYEQYF. The rearrangement links TRBV19 to TRBJ2-7; the match to TRBD2 covers 13 bases. V was clipped by 6 bases and J by 4 bases; unmatched bases: 0. Germline V gene lookup returns CDR1 LNHDA and CDR2 SQIVND (reference sequence). This CDR3 contains 13 residues.

This clone was seen more than once but under ten times. The chain combines TRBV19 with TRBJ1-5; D gene uncertain. V gave up 6 bases and J gave up 4 bases, with 7 bases separating them. Germline V lookup: CDR1 LNHDA, CDR2 SQIVND (reference sequence). This CDR3 comprises 12 residues. The CDR3 loop reads CASRSGNQPQHF. CDR3 in DNA: TGTGCCAGTAGATCGGGGAATCAGCCCCAGCATTTT.

V gene TRBV5-1 combines with J gene TRBJ2-4; no clear D gene. The CDR3 runs to 13 residues. Germline CDR1 reads SGHRS; CDR2 reads YFSETQ. V lost 2 bases, J lost 6 bases, and 9 bases lay in between. The CDR3 protein is CASSFSSGNIQYF. In DNA, the CDR3 is TGCGCCAGCAGCTTCTCGTCAGGAAACATTCAGTACTTC.

Only a few counts were recorded for this clone. The chain links TRBV7-6 to TRBJ2-7, with 8 bases aligning to TRBD1. Per germline, CDR1 SGHVS and CDR2 FNYEAQ. V shed 5 bases and J 6 bases; nucleotides not matched to a gene: 21. The CDR3 extends over 18 amino acids. The DNA of the CDR3 is TGTGCCAGCAGCGTAGGACAGGGAGTGCAAACCTCCGGGCCCGAGCAGTACTTC. It translates to CASSVGQGVQTSGPEQYF.

The genes are TRBV9 and TRBJ2-7; D is undetermined. The CDR3 consists of 14 residues. Germline V gene data show CDR1 as SGDLS and CDR2 as YYNGEE. V was trimmed by 0 bases and J by 0 bases, leaving 7 bases between them. The CDR3 coding sequence is TGTGCCAGCAGCGTAGGAGTTGCCTCCTACGAGCAGTACTTC. Its translation: CASSVGVASYEQYF. The variable domain in full, completed from reference TRBV9 and TRBJ2-7, reads DSGVTQTPKHLITATGQRVTLRCSPRSGDLSVYWYQQSLDQGLQFLIQYYNGEERAKGNILERFSAQQFPDLHSELNLSSLELGDSALYFCASSVGVASYEQYFGPGTRLTVT.

The chain recombines TRBV6-6 with TRBJ1-2; possible D gene TRBD1, 6 bases. The germline V and J ends were trimmed by 0 bases and 4 bases, with 9 bases remaining between them. Germline V lookup: CDR1 MNHNY, CDR2 SVGAGI (reference sequence). CDR3 length: 14 residues. The CDR3 protein is CASSYSGGGYGYTF. DNA of the CDR3: TGTGCCAGCAGTTACTCAGGGGGGGGCTATGGCTACACCTTC.

The V gene is TRBV5-1, the J gene TRBJ1-4, with TRBD1 matching over 7 bases. This CDR3 spans 15 amino acids. The germline V gene encodes CDR1 SGHRS and CDR2 YFSETQ. With 0 bases clipped from V and 8 bases from J, the junction kept 7 bases outside the gene matches. The CDR3 protein is CASSLGGQSLEKLFF. The CDR3 DNA is TGCGCCAGCAGCTTGGGGGGACAGTCTCTGGAAAAACTGTTTTTT.

V gene TRBV5-1 combines with J gene TRBJ2-1; 11 bases match TRBD2. The CDR3 is made up of 17 amino acids. CDR1 is SGHRS and CDR2 is YFSETQ in the germline V gene. V was clipped by 0 bases and J by 10 bases; unmatched bases: 12. CDR3 residues: CASSLGPLAGGPGEQFF. In DNA form, the CDR3 reads TGCGCCAGCAGCTTGGGCCCTTTAGCGGGGGGGCCGGGCGAGCAGTTCTTC. The complete variable domain, with remaining parts taken from reference TRBV5-1 and TRBJ2-1, reads KAGVTQTPRYLIKTRGQQVTLSCSPISGHRSVSWYQQTPGQGLQFLFEYFSETQRNKGNFPGRFSGRQFSNSRSEMNVSTLELGDSALYLCASSLGPLAGGPGEQFFGPGTRLTVL.

The chain is built from TRBV9 and TRBJ1-2; the match to TRBD1 covers 8 bases. Germline V gene data show CDR1 as SGDLS and CDR2 as YYNGEE. J gave up 4 bases and V 0 bases, and 2 bases lay outside the gene matches. The length of the CDR3 is 14 residues. CDR3 coding DNA: TGTGCCAGCAGCGTAGAAGACAGGGGCTATGGCTACACCTTC. This translates into CASSVEDRGYGYTF.

The gene calls are TRBV28 and TRBJ1-3; D is unresolved. V was trimmed by 7 bases and J by 0 bases, leaving 16 bases between them. This CDR3 comprises 16 residues. Germline V gene sequence: CDR1 MDHEN, CDR2 SYDVKM. The CDR3: CASTGEGLGSGNTIYF. CDR3 DNA: TGTGCCAGCACCGGGGAAGGGTTAGGCTCTGGAAACACCATATATTTT.

The J gene is TRBJ1-6, the V gene TRBV9, with D possibly matching TRBD1 (5 bases). Germline V gene sequence: CDR1 SGDLS, CDR2 YYNGEE. The CDR3 is 14 amino acids. V dropped 0 bases and J dropped 5 bases, with 6 bases sitting between them. The DNA for the CDR3 is TGTGCCAGCAGCGTAGTAGGGGATAATTCACCCCTCCACTTT. It translates to CASSVVGDNSPLHF. The variable domain in full, with the rest retrieved from reference TRBV9 and TRBJ1-6, is DSGVTQTPKHLITATGQRVTLRCSPRSGDLSVYWYQQSLDQGLQFLIQYYNGEERAKGNILERFSAQQFPDLHSELNLSSLELGDSALYFCASSVVGDNSPLHFGNGTRLTVT.

The genes are TRBV5-1 and TRBJ1-2; 9 positions match TRBD1. The germline CDR1 and CDR2 sequences are SGHRS and YFSETQ. V shed 6 bases, J shed 2 bases, and the junction held 5 bases outside the gene matches. This CDR3 has 14 residues. The CDR3 is CASTPGTGNYGYTF. The DNA of the CDR3 is TGCGCCAGCACCCCCGGGACAGGGAACTATGGCTACACCTTC.

The rearrangement uses TRBV29-1 and TRBJ2-7, with D possibly being TRBD2 (7 bases). Trimming pared 3 bases from V and 3 bases from J, leaving 9 bases between. The germline V gene encodes CDR1 SQVTM and CDR2 ANQGSEA. This CDR3 contains 12 residues. This CDR3 reads CSVDGGHYEQYF. The CDR3 nucleotides are TGCAGCGTTGACGGGGGGCACTACGAGCAGTACTTC.

The chain recombines TRBV7-6 with TRBJ2-7, with a possible D match to TRBD1 (6 bases). The CDR3 is 14 amino acids. V lost 1 base, J lost 6 bases, and 13 bases lay in between. The V gene's germline CDR1 is SGHVS and CDR2 FNYEAQ. The DNA of the CDR3 is TGTGCCAGCAGCTTAGGGGCCGGGACATCCGAGCAGTACTTC. Translating gives CASSLGAGTSEQYF.

V gene TRBV7-9 combines with J gene TRBJ1-2, with D perhaps matching TRBD1 (6 bases). V was pared by 5 bases and J by 2 bases, with 12 bases between. The CDR3 is 14 amino acids. CDR1 SEHNR and CDR2 FQNEAQ come from the germline V gene (reference sequence). CDR3 in DNA: TGTGCCAGCAGCCGGCCGGGGGGCAACTATGGCTACACCTTC. Protein product: CASSRPGGNYGYTF.

The chain combines TRBV2 with TRBJ2-3, with 9 bases lining up with TRBD2. This CDR3 spans 15 amino acids. Germline CDR1 SNHLY, CDR2 FYNNEI. V shed 4 bases and J 4 bases; nucleotides not matched to a gene: 6. As DNA, the CDR3 is TGTGCCAGCAGTGTTGGCGGGGGGGCCGCAGATACGCAGTATTTT. The encoded protein is CASSVGGGAADTQYF.

This clone was seen a few times. CDR3 in DNA: TGTGCCAGCAGTCCCCCCCAGGGCGCCGGGGAGCTGTTTTTT. It specifies CASSPPQGAGELFF. V is TRBV27 and J is TRBJ2-2, with TRBD1 as a possible D gene (5 bases). CDR1 MNHEY and CDR2 SMNVEV come from the germline V gene (reference sequence). V gave up 5 bases and J gave up 6 bases, with 13 bases separating them. This CDR3 is 14 amino acids long.

The chain is built from TRBV5-1 and TRBJ2-3; D uncertain. Trimming removed 1 base from V and 3 bases from J, with 12 bases in between. CDR3 length: 15 amino acids. From germline, CDR1 is SGHRS and CDR2 YFSETQ. CDR3 sequence: CASSLIGSATDTQYF. CDR3 sequence (DNA): TGCGCCAGCAGCTTGATAGGCAGCGCTACAGATACGCAGTATTTT.

This clone was picked up one time. Other nucleotide sequences from this sample produce the same CDR3. The chain employs TRBV6-5 and TRBJ2-3; 11 bases are shared with TRBD2. V shed 0 bases, J shed 3 bases, and the junction held 2 bases outside the gene matches. Germline V lookup: CDR1 MNHEY, CDR2 SVGAGI. The CDR3 extends over 16 amino acids. The CDR3 DNA follows: TGTGCCAGCAGTTACTCTAGCGGGGGGGCAACAGATACGCAGTATTTT. Protein: CASSYSSGGATDTQYF.

The chain has TRBV4-1 and TRBJ1-2; perhaps TRBD1 as D (5 bases). The CDR3 covers 13 residues. Germline assignment: CDR1 MGHRA and CDR2 YSYEKL. The germline V and J ends were trimmed by 3 bases and 4 bases, with 9 bases remaining between them. The CDR3 DNA reads as TGCGCCAGCAGCCAGGCAGGGCGCTATGGCTACACCTTC. Amino acid sequence: CASSQAGRYGYTF.